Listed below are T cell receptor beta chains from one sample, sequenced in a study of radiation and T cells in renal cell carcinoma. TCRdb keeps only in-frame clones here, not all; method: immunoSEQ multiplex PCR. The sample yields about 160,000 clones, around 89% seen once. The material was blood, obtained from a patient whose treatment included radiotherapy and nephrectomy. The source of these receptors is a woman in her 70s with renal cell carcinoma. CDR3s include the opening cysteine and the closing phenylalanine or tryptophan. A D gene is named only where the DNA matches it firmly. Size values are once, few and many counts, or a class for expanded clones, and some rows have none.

TGTGCCAGTAGTCCCCTCACTCCCGGGACAGCGAGTGGCTACACCTTC	CASSPLTPGTASGYTF	TRBV19	NA	TRBD1	TRBJ1-2
TGTGCCAGCAGCGACCGGGACAGGGTCTATGGCTACACCTTC	CASSDRDRVYGYTF	TRBV7-2	NA	TRBD1	TRBJ1-2
TGTGCCAGCACGACAGGGGGCGCCTCTGGAGATACGCAGTATTTT	CASTTGGASGDTQYF	TRBV2	NA	TRBD1	TRBJ2-3
TGTGCCAGTAGTATAGTCGGGACAGGAAGCACAGATACGCAGTATTTT	CASSIVGTGSTDTQYF	TRBV19	NA	TRBD1	TRBJ2-3
TGTGCCAGCAGCTTGCCCGGGACAGGGGGCTACGAGCAGTACTTC	CASSLPGTGGYEQYF	TRBV5-6	NA	TRBD1	TRBJ2-7
TGTGCCAGCAGCTTGGTTGCAGGGGCATCTAACGAGCAGTACTTC	CASSLVAGASNEQYF	TRBV7-2	NA	NA	TRBJ2-7
TGTGCCAGTAGTATAACCCCAGGGCCCTCCTACAATGAGCAGTTCTTC	CASSITPGPSYNEQFF	TRBV19	NA	NA	TRBJ2-1
TGCGCCAGCAGCTTGGTCAACCGAGGACAGGGCTACGAGCAGTACTTC	CASSLVNRGQGYEQYF	TRBV5-1	NA	TRBD1	TRBJ2-7
TGTGCCAGCAGTGAAGCCCCTGGACAGGGGGACGAGCAGTACTTC	CASSEAPGQGDEQYF	TRBV2	NA	TRBD1	TRBJ2-7
TGCGCCAGCAGCGGCGGGACTAGGGACACAGATACGCAGTATTTT	CASSGGTRDTDTQYF	TRBV5-1	NA	TRBD2	TRBJ2-3
TGTGCCAGCAGCGCGGGACAGGGTGGCGAGCAGTACTTC	CASSAGQGGEQYF	TRBV7-6	NA	TRBD1	TRBJ2-7
TGCGCCAGCAGTGAGGGGTATCACACTGAAGCTTTCTTT	CASSEGYHTEAFF	TRBV10-2	NA	NA	TRBJ1-1
TGTGCCAGCAGCGTAGGACGGAAGGGGGGGGTCGCCTACAATGAGCAGTTCTTC	CASSVGRKGGVAYNEQFF	TRBV9	NA	NA	TRBJ2-1
TGTGCCAGCAGAGGTAAGGGAGGAGGCACTGAAGCTTTCTTT	CASRGKGGGTEAFF	TRBV25-1	NA	NA	TRBJ1-1
TGCGCCAGCAGTGAGTTTTCTAGCGGGAGGTACCAAGAGACCCAGTACTTC	CASSEFSSGRYQETQYF	TRBV10-1	NA	TRBD2	TRBJ2-5
TGCAGCGTCGGGGACAGGGGGCTTTATGGCTACACCTTC	CSVGDRGLYGYTF	TRBV29-1	NA	TRBD1	TRBJ1-2
TGTGCCAGCTCACCAAGTTCCCATACGGGGTCTAACTATGGCTACACCTTC	CASSPSSHTGSNYGYTF	TRBV18	NA	NA	TRBJ1-2
TGTGCCAGCAGCTTAGGGGGGAATTCACCCCTCCACTTT	CASSLGGNSPLHF	TRBV7-8	NA	NA	TRBJ1-6
TGTGCCAGCAAGGGGACAGGGCCCAATCAGCCCCAGCATTTT	CASKGTGPNQPQHF	TRBV6-5	few	TRBD1	TRBJ1-5
TGTGCCAGCAGTTACTCTCGGACAGGGCACTATGGCTACACCTTC	CASSYSRTGHYGYTF	TRBV6-5	NA	TRBD1	TRBJ1-2
TGTGCCAGTAGTATCGAAACTATACCGACCGGGGAGCTGTTTTTT	CASSIETIPTGELFF	TRBV19	few	NA	TRBJ2-2
TGTGCCAGCAGAACATGGCAGGGGATAGCTGGCTACACCTTC	CASRTWQGIAGYTF	TRBV6-5	once	NA	TRBJ1-2
TGTGCCTGGAAACCAGTGGGGGCGAACACTGAAGCTTTCTTT	CAWKPVGANTEAFF	TRBV30	few	NA	TRBJ1-1
TGTGCCAGCAGCTTGGGTGGGGGAGAGACCCAGTACTTC	CASSLGGGETQYF	TRBV5-5	NA	NA	TRBJ2-5
TGTGCCAGCAGCGGAGACAGGCAAGCTAACTATGGCTACACCTTC	CASSGDRQANYGYTF	TRBV4-2	NA	NA	TRBJ1-2
TGTGCCAGCAGCGCAACAGGGAGCACCGGGGAGCTGTTTTTT	CASSATGSTGELFF	TRBV9	once	NA	TRBJ2-2
TGTGCCAGCAGTGGATGGGCGGACACTGAAGCTTTCTTT	CASSGWADTEAFF	TRBV6-1	NA	NA	TRBJ1-1
TGTGCCAGCAGCCGTCCCGGCGTCAGGGGCTACGAGCAGTACTTC	CASSRPGVRGYEQYF	TRBV4-2	NA	NA	TRBJ2-7
TGCGCCAGCAGCTTGGAGCCGGAGCGGGGGGGCCTCAATGAGCAGTTCTTC	CASSLEPERGGLNEQFF	TRBV5-1	NA	TRBD2	TRBJ2-1
TGTGCCAGCAGCTGGTACGCTAGCGGGCGTGGCACAGATACGCAGTATTTT	CASSWYASGRGTDTQYF	TRBV5-6	NA	TRBD2	TRBJ2-3
TGTGCCAGCCGCGAGGGGTCCCTCGTCACTGAAGCTTTCTTT	CASREGSLVTEAFF	TRBV11-3	NA	NA	TRBJ1-1
TGTGCCAGCAGCTTTCGTGGGAAATCCAATGAGCAGTTCTTC	CASSFRGKSNEQFF	TRBV13	NA	NA	TRBJ2-1
TGTGCCAGCACGGGCCGACTTGGCGGTAGCAATCAGCCCCAGCATTTT	CASTGRLGGSNQPQHF	TRBV2	NA	NA	TRBJ1-5
TGTGCCAGCAGCGTAGTAAGGGACGGAGCTAACTATGGCTACACCTTC	CASSVVRDGANYGYTF	TRBV9	NA	NA	TRBJ1-2
TGTGCCATCCGGGCGGGAGCAGGGGGGAACACTGAAGCTTTCTTT	CAIRAGAGGNTEAFF	TRBV10-3	NA	TRBD1	TRBJ1-1
TGTGCCAGCAGCTTTGTCCTCTCTGGGGCCAACGTCCTGACTTTC	CASSFVLSGANVLTF	TRBV11-3	NA	NA	TRBJ2-6
TGCAGCGTCAGACTAGCGGGGGGGGCCTACAATGAGCAGTTCTTC	CSVRLAGGAYNEQFF	TRBV29-1	NA	TRBD2	TRBJ2-1
TGTGCCAGCAGCCAGGGACAGGCCGTTGGGAATACGGAGCAGTTCTTC	CASSQGQAVGNTEQFF	TRBV13	NA	TRBD1	TRBJ2-1
TGTGCCAGCAGCGTAGACGGGGGGCTACAGCCCCAGCATTTT	CASSVDGGLQPQHF	TRBV9	NA	NA	TRBJ1-5
TGCGCCAGCAGCCAAGATATTAACAGCAAAAAACTGTTTTTT	CASSQDINSKKLFF	TRBV4-3	NA	NA	TRBJ1-4
TGTGCCAGCAGTGCCACCGATAGCAATCAGCCCCAGCATTTT	CASSATDSNQPQHF	TRBV6-5	NA	NA	TRBJ1-5
TGTGCCAGCAGTGAATACAGAGGCCATAGCAATCAGCCCCAGCATTTT	CASSEYRGHSNQPQHF	TRBV21-1	NA	NA	TRBJ1-5
TGTGCCAGCAGTTCCCCCTCGGCGGGGCAAGCAGAGCAGTTCTTC	CASSSPSAGQAEQFF	TRBV6-6	NA	NA	TRBJ2-1
TGCGCCAGCAGTGTTCAGGGTTCCTACGAGCAGTACTTC	CASSVQGSYEQYF	TRBV10-2	NA	NA	TRBJ2-7
TGTGCCAGCAGTTACAGGGGAGGCAATCAGCCCCAGCATTTT	CASSYRGGNQPQHF	TRBV6-5	few	NA	TRBJ1-5
TGTGCCAGCAGGCCACTAGCGGTGAGCACAGATACGCAGTATTTT	CASRPLAVSTDTQYF	TRBV6-5	NA	TRBD2	TRBJ2-3
TGTGCCAGCAGTGTGACAGCTAACTATGGCTACACCTTC	CASSVTANYGYTF	TRBV6-5	once	NA	TRBJ1-2
TGTGCCAGCAGCCAAGTCGTTGGCGCGGCCTACAATGAGCAGTTCTTC	CASSQVVGAAYNEQFF	TRBV14	NA	NA	TRBJ2-1
TGTGCCAGCAGCCCTCCCGGGACAGGCAGCACCGGGGAGCTGTTTTTT	CASSPPGTGSTGELFF	TRBV5-4	NA	TRBD1	TRBJ2-2
TGTGCTAGTGGGAGGGACCAACTAGCTTTCTTT	CASGRDQLAFF	TRBV12-5	NA	NA	TRBJ1-1
TGCGCCAGCAGCTTGTCGGGACAGATCACAGATACGCAGTATTTT	CASSLSGQITDTQYF	TRBV5-1	NA	TRBD1	TRBJ2-3
TGTGCCAGCAGTGTCGACATTAACTATGGCTACACCTTC	CASSVDINYGYTF	TRBV6-1	NA	NA	TRBJ1-2
TGTGCCAGCAGTCCGGCCCGGGACCACACTGAAGCTTTCTTT	CASSPARDHTEAFF	TRBV28	NA	NA	TRBJ1-1
TGTGCCAGCAGTGGTCTGGGGCCGACTAGCAATCAGCCCCAGCATTTT	CASSGLGPTSNQPQHF	TRBV25-1	NA	NA	TRBJ1-5
TGTGCCAGCAGCCCCCATAGCGGCCAAGAGACCCAGTACTTC	CASSPHSGQETQYF	TRBV9	NA	NA	TRBJ2-5